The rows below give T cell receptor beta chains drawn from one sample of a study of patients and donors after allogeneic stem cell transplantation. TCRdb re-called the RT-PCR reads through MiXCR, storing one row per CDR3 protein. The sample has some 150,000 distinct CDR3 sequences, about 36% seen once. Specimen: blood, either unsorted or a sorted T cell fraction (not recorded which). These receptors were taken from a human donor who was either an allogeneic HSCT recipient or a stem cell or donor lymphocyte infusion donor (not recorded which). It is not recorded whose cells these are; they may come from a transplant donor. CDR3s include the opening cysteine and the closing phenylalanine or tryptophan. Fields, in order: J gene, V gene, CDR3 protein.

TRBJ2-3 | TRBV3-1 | CASSQAWDRSTDTQYF
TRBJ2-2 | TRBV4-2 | CASSQDMGRKLITGELFF
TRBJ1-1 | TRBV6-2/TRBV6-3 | CASSYSIAASNTEAFF
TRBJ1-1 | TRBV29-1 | CSVGKGTGRAGAFF
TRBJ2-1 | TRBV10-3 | CAISELGYNEQFF
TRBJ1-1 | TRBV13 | CASSPGQGETEAFF
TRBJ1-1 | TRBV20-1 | CSVPPGGVEAFF
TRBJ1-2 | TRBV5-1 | CASSPGTGLLGYTF
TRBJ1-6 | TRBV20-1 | CSARRDRGFYNSPLHF
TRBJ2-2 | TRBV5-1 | CASSALPTANTGELFF
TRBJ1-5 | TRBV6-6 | CASSRQGAGQPQHF
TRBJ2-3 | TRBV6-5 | CASWATEDTQYF
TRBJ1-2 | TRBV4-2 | CASSQTAQAGKDYGYTF
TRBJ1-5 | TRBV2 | CASRGGDGARSQPQHF
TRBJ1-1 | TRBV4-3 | CASSQSADRGYTEAFF
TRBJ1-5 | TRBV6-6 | CASSYRGPFEPQHF
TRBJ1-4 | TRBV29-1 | CSVTGVGVWNEKLFF